This passage covers 24 T cell receptor beta chains from one sample sequenced in a study of vaccination effects on CD4 cells after COVID-19. Data came from immunoSEQ multiplex PCR; TCRdb stores just in-frame clones and leaves some out. This sample carries 24,000 or so clones, approximately 70% of them seen once, and the ten largest clones take roughly 8.7%. No antigen has been assigned to these receptors. Prior to sequencing, the ViraFEST assay stimulated PBMC with viral peptide pools, which expanded the antigen-specific CD4+ T cells. Having been cultured for roughly 10 days, the cells underwent CD4+ T cell isolation. The cohort was immunized with two doses of either the BNT162b2 or mRNA-1273 vaccine. Specimen: CD4+ T cells from PBMCs cultured with SARS-CoV-2 spike peptides, collected after COVID-19 vaccination. These receptors were taken from a human donor who received a COVID-19 vaccine.

This chain links TRBV9 with TRBJ2-3; D is undetermined. This CDR3 comprises 13 residues. V lost 2 bases, J lost 0 bases, and 4 bases lay in between. Germline V gives CDR1 SGDLS, CDR2 YYNGEE. Written as DNA, the CDR3 is TGTGCCAGCAGCGTCATTAGCACAGATACGCAGTATTTT. It translates to CASSVISTDTQYF. Variable domain in full (rest from reference TRBV9 and TRBJ2-3): DSGVTQTPKHLITATGQRVTLRCSPRSGDLSVYWYQQSLDQGLQFLIQYYNGEERAKGNILERFSAQQFPDLHSELNLSSLELGDSALYFCASSVISTDTQYFGPGTRLTVL.

DNA of the CDR3: TGTGCCAGCAGACAAAACCGGGTTAATGAGTGGCAGTTCTTC. Encoded protein: CASRQNRVNEWQFF. This chain links TRBV5-5 with TRBJ2-1; D gene uncertain. Germline assignment: CDR1 SGHKS and CDR2 YYEKEE (reference sequence). V shed 5 bases and J shed 12 bases, with 21 bases lying between them. The CDR3 loop spans 14 amino acids.

The gene calls are TRBV7-9 and TRBJ2-2; 7 bases align to TRBD1. The trim removed 5 bases at V and 0 bases at J, leaving 3 bases unmatched. The CDR3 is 15 amino acids. Germline assignment: CDR1 SEHNR and CDR2 FQNEAQ (reference sequence). This CDR3 reads CASSPGTANTGELFF. In nucleotides, the CDR3 is TGTGCCAGCAGCCCTGGGACAGCGAACACCGGGGAGCTGTTTTTT.

This clone was seen only a few times. This chain links TRBV10-3 with TRBJ2-7, with D possibly TRBD2 on 5 matching bases. The germline V gene encodes CDR1 ENHRY and CDR2 SYGVKD. The CDR3 covers 14 residues. Trimming removed 4 bases from V and 3 bases from J, with 13 bases in between. The CDR3 spells CAISGRGLGYEQYF. The CDR3 nucleotides are TGTGCCATCAGTGGCCGCGGACTGGGCTACGAGCAGTACTTC.

This clone is deemed large. The chain has TRBV19 and TRBJ1-5; D gene uncertain. The germline V gene has CDR1 LNHDA and CDR2 SQIVND (reference sequence). This CDR3 has 15 amino acids. V shed 5 bases and J shed 2 bases, with 13 bases lying between them. Written as DNA, the CDR3 is TGTGCCAGTAGTCTGACAACCTTGGGCAATCAGCCCCAGCATTTT. This sequence encodes CASSLTTLGNQPQHF.

The chain links TRBV20-1 to TRBJ2-7, with 11 bases matching TRBD1. With V trimmed by 6 bases and J by 4 bases, 8 bases remained unmatched. The CDR3 loop spans 14 amino acids. Germline V gene sequence: CDR1 DFQATT, CDR2 SNEGSKA (reference sequence). For the CDR3, the DNA is TGCAGTGCGAGTATGGGACAGGGGGATTACGAGCAGTACTTC. It encodes CSASMGQGDYEQYF.

The chain couples TRBV5-5 to TRBJ2-7; a possible D gene is TRBD1 (6 bases). The CDR3 runs 14 residues. Germline V gene data show CDR1 as SGHKS and CDR2 as YYEKEE (reference sequence). The ends were cut back, 6 bases at V and 2 bases at J, with 15 bases in the middle. CDR3 in DNA: TGTGCCAGCACCCCCCAAGGACAGACCTACGAGCAGTACTTC. Translating it yields CASTPQGQTYEQYF.

This chain uses TRBV6-5 with TRBJ2-7; D may be TRBD2 (5 bases). CDR3 length: 14 residues. Trimming took 2 bases from V and 5 from J, leaving 13 bases between them. CDR1 is MNHEY and CDR2 is SVGAGI in the germline V gene. The CDR3 bases are TGTGCCAGCAGTTACCGGGGTGGGGTGGACGAGCAGTACTTC. Translation gives CASSYRGGVDEQYF.

CDR3 residues: CASSLSPTPTQYF. Here the CDR3 DNA reads TGTGCCAGCAGTTTATCCCCCACACCGACCCAGTACTTC. The chain recombines TRBV12-3 or TRBV12-4 with TRBJ2-5; D not resolved. The V gene lost 2 bases and the J gene lost 7 bases, with 11 bases spanning the gap. The CDR3 is 13 amino acids.

V usage is TRBV27 and J usage is TRBJ2-2; tentatively, D is TRBD2 (6 bases). Between the trimmed V and J ends, which lost 0 bases and 1 base, there was a span of 9 bases. Germline assignment: CDR1 MNHEY and CDR2 SMNVEV (reference sequence). The CDR3 runs 16 residues. The CDR3 here is CASSLSRGRNTGELFF. For the CDR3, the DNA is TGTGCCAGCAGTTTATCGCGGGGTCGGAACACCGGGGAGCTGTTTTTT.

The rearrangement uses TRBV6-5 and TRBJ2-5; 7 bases match TRBD2. Germline-derived CDR1 and CDR2 are MNHEY and SVGAGI. The CDR3 loop spans 15 amino acids. Trimming at V came to 5 bases and at J to 4 bases, leaving 10 bases not matched to a gene. This CDR3 is CASSHPRVAGETQYF. DNA for the CDR3: TGTGCCAGCAGTCACCCCAGGGTAGCGGGAGAGACCCAGTACTTC.

The V gene is TRBV10-2, the J gene TRBJ1-1; D is uncertain. This CDR3 comprises 15 residues. The germline CDR1 and CDR2 sequences are WSHSY and SAAADI. V lost 5 bases and J 0 bases, leaving 13 bases between the germline ends. The CDR3 coding sequence is TGCGCCAGCAGTAAGGCAGATACCATGAACACTGAAGCTTTCTTT. It encodes CASSKADTMNTEAFF.

V and J are TRBV4-1 and TRBJ2-1; tentatively, D is TRBD1 or TRBD2 (5 bases each). Germline V gene data show CDR1 as MGHRA and CDR2 as YSYEKL. The CDR3 runs to 15 residues. Trimming left V 4 bases short and J 6 bases short, with 16 bases between. CDR3 region: CASSPFEGISNEQFF. In DNA, the CDR3 is TGCGCCAGCAGCCCCTTTGAGGGGATTAGCAATGAGCAGTTCTTC.

The chain links TRBV29-1 to TRBJ2-1; D remains ambiguous. CDR1 SQVTM and CDR2 ANQGSEA come from the germline V gene. The CDR3 runs 14 residues. Trimming took 5 bases from V and 9 from J, leaving 20 bases between them. As DNA, the CDR3 is TGCAGCGTTAAAAGCGACCTTTCATCGGGTGAGCAGTTCTTC. This encodes CSVKSDLSSGEQFF.

This clone came up a few times. The chain combines TRBV14 with TRBJ2-2, with D perhaps matching TRBD1 (6 bases). Germline lookup yields CDR1 SGHDN and CDR2 FVKESK. The CDR3 has 13 residues. Trimming took 7 bases from V and 4 from J, leaving 10 bases between them. CDR3 coding DNA: TGTGCCAGCACAGGGGTCTCCACCGGGGAGCTGTTTTTT. The encoded protein is CASTGVSTGELFF.

The chain uses TRBV10-3 and TRBJ2-5, with D unresolved. The CDR3 extends over 13 amino acids. Germline V gene sequence: CDR1 ENHRY, CDR2 SYGVKD. The germline V and J ends were trimmed by 6 bases and 0 bases, with 8 bases remaining between them. The CDR3 nucleotides are TGTGCCATCAGCCCCCAGGACCAAGAGACCCAGTACTTC. Encoded protein: CAISPQDQETQYF.

This clone has only a few counts. The chain links TRBV2 to TRBJ2-2, with 9 bases matching TRBD1. Germline CDR1 SNHLY, CDR2 FYNNEI. This CDR3 is 13 amino acids long. The trim removed 11 bases at V and 5 bases at J, leaving 6 bases unmatched. The DNA of the CDR3 is TGTGCCGGGGGACAGGGAGGAACCGGGGAGCTGTTTTTT. Translation: CAGGQGGTGELFF.

The chain recombines TRBV5-1 with TRBJ1-4; D not resolved. CDR3 size: 14 residues. Germline V gene sequence: CDR1 SGHRS, CDR2 YFSETQ. The V end lost 2 bases, the J end lost 2 bases, and 7 bases lay between the germline ends. CDR3 residues: CASSFGGTNEKLFF. The CDR3 nucleotides read TGCGCCAGCAGCTTTGGCGGTACTAATGAAAAACTGTTTTTT.

The chain employs TRBV9 and TRBJ2-1; the D gene is possibly TRBD1 (6 bases). CDR1 is SGDLS, CDR2 YYNGEE, per germline. This CDR3 contains 15 residues. Deletions cut 3 bases from V and 7 bases from J, with 17 bases between. The chain's CDR3 is CASSAGGIQGNEQFF. The CDR3, as DNA: TGTGCCAGCAGCGCTGGGGGAATCCAGGGGAATGAGCAGTTCTTC.

The V and J genes are TRBV19 and TRBJ2-7, with no clear D. This CDR3 has 13 residues. The V gene lost 7 bases and the J gene lost 1 base, with 11 bases spanning the gap. Germline CDR1 LNHDA, CDR2 SQIVND (reference sequence). The CDR3 DNA is TGTGCCAGTACCCATACTGGATCCTACGAGCAGTACTTC. Its protein is CASTHTGSYEQYF.

This clone has a single count. The CDR3, as DNA: TGTGCCAGCAGCTTAGATCTGCCCGGAACTAGCACAGATACGCAGTATTTT. Residues: CASSLDLPGTSTDTQYF. V and J are TRBV11-2 and TRBJ2-3; D call uncertain. The V end was cut by 0 bases, the J end by 0 bases, with 13 bases between. There are 17 residues in the CDR3. The germline V gene has CDR1 SGHAT and CDR2 FQNNGV.

About this clone: The sample contains more than one DNA sequence encoding this CDR3. This chain connects TRBV6-5 to TRBJ1-2; TRBD1 matches at 11 bases. The V gene end was trimmed by 0 bases and the J gene end by 4 bases; junction bases not matched to a gene: 4. CDR3 length equals 16 residues. The germline V gene has CDR1 MNHEY and CDR2 SVGAGI. The CDR3 region has the DNA TGTGCCAGCAGTTACTCGAGGACAGGGGGCGGCTATGGCTACACCTTC. This translates into CASSYSRTGGGYGYTF.

This chain links TRBV7-9 with TRBJ1-5, with D unresolved. Germline CDR1 and CDR2: SEHNR and FQNEAQ (reference sequence). Between the trimmed V and J ends, which lost 1 base and 0 bases, there was a span of 16 bases. The CDR3 extends over 18 amino acids. The CDR3 protein is CASSLDTGFLYSNQPQHF. As DNA, the CDR3 is TGTGCCAGCAGCTTAGATACTGGGTTCTTATATAGCAATCAGCCCCAGCATTTT. Full variable domain (rest looked up from reference TRBV7-9 and TRBJ1-5): DTGVSQNPRHKITKRGQNVTFRCDPISEHNRLYWYRQTLGQGPEFLTYFQNEAQLEKSRLLSDRFSAERPKGSFSTLEIQRTEQGDSAMYLCASSLDTGFLYSNQPQHFGDGTRLSIL.

The chain uses TRBV10-3 and TRBJ1-5; D is unresolved. The CDR3 is 12 amino acids. The V end lost 8 bases, the J end lost 4 bases, and 9 bases lay between the germline ends. Germline assignment: CDR1 ENHRY and CDR2 SYGVKD. In nucleotides, the CDR3 is TGTGCCATCTCCCAGGATAATCAGCCCCAGCATTTT. Protein: CAISQDNQPQHF.